The 8 T cell receptor beta chains given below trace back to one sample, sequenced in a study of cytomegalovirus exposure and HLA in healthy donors (dated by TCRdb to between 2016 and 2019). The library was generated by the immunoSEQ multiplex PCR assay. A mixture of 60 forward primers for TCR Vbeta segments and 13 reverse primers for TCR Jbeta segments was used in the multiplex PCR. In TCRdb, the immuneACCESS table is reduced to in-frame sequences with V and J assigned. These tables do not hold every clone; where another copy was compared, an unresolved V gene accounts for under half, and the others remain unexplained. This sample comprises approximately 200,000 clones, over 60% of them detected only once. The top ten hold roughly 1.9% of the sample. The sample consisted of PBMCs. The receptors here all came from a man between 18 and 35 years old in good health and CMV-seronegative.

The genes are TRBV5-8 and TRBJ1-2, with a tentative D call TRBD1 (6 bases). Germline V gene data show CDR1 as SGHTS and CDR2 as YDEGEE. Trimming took 5 bases from V and 4 from J, leaving 12 bases between them. The CDR3 is 13 residues long. CDR3 region: CASRPGVGYGYTF. For the CDR3, the DNA is TGTGCCAGCAGGCCAGGGGTCGGCTATGGCTACACCTTC.

The J gene is TRBJ1-1, the V gene TRBV11-1, with D possibly being TRBD1 (6 bases). V lost 5 bases and J lost 10, with 17 bases in between. Germline lookup yields CDR1 SGHAT and CDR2 FQDESV (reference sequence). CDR3 size: 13 residues. The CDR3 protein is CASSRRQATTAFF. The CDR3 DNA is TGTGCCAGCAGCCGCCGACAGGCCACGACAGCTTTCTTT.

The V gene is TRBV7-6, the J gene TRBJ2-2; 7 nucleotides line up with TRBD2. This CDR3 is built from 14 residues. V was pared by 3 bases and J by 4 bases, with 2 bases of the junction left unmatched. Germline CDR1 SGHVS, CDR2 FNYEAQ. CDR3 residues: CASSLTGGTGELFF. For the CDR3, the DNA is TGTGCCAGCAGCTTGACGGGGGGCACCGGGGAGCTGTTTTTT.

The sample holds a few counts of this clone. V gene TRBV6-5 combines with J gene TRBJ1-5, with TRBD1 matching over 8 bases. The CDR3 is 15 residues long. With V trimmed by 6 bases and J by 6 bases, 10 bases remained unmatched. Germline CDR1 and CDR2: MNHEY and SVGAGI. The CDR3 region has the DNA TGTGCCAGCAGGAAGTCACAGGGGGTGGGTCAGCCCCAGCATTTT. It is translated as CASRKSQGVGQPQHF.

This clone was counted only a few times. V usage is TRBV7-9 and J usage is TRBJ2-7; the match to TRBD2 covers 8 bases. This CDR3 has 13 residues. Germline V gene lookup returns CDR1 SEHNR and CDR2 FQNEAQ (reference sequence). V shed 5 bases and J 5 bases; nucleotides not matched to a gene: 5. CDR3: CASSPLAGHEQYF. The CDR3 coding sequence is TGTGCCAGCAGCCCGTTAGCGGGACACGAGCAGTACTTC.

The chain has TRBV4-3 and TRBJ1-1, with TRBD1 as a possible D gene (5 bases). The CDR3 covers 11 residues. Germline values: CDR1 LGHNA, CDR2 YSLEER. Trimming left V 3 bases short and J 10 bases short, with 9 bases between. CDR3 loop: CASSHRDLAFF. CDR3 DNA sequence: TGCGCCAGCAGCCACCGGGACTTAGCTTTCTTT.

The chain is built from TRBV7-6 and TRBJ2-3; 8 bases agree with TRBD2. The CDR3 extends over 14 amino acids. Germline loops: CDR1 SGHVS, CDR2 FNYEAQ. V lost 3 bases, J lost 1 base, and 0 bases stayed unmatched. The CDR3 nucleotides read TGTGCCAGCAGCTTGCGGGGGGGCACAGATACGCAGTATTTT. This codes for CASSLRGGTDTQYF.

Concerning this clone: A junction end diverges from the germline sequence, so it may reflect a read error. The DNA of the CDR3 is TGCAGCGTTAGTTTCCGTGGGACTAAAAACAATGGGCAGTTCTTC. This translates into CSVSFRGTKNNGQFF. This sequence joins TRBV29-1 and TRBJ2-1; 7 nucleotides line up with TRBD2. Germline assignment: CDR1 SQVTM and CDR2 ANQGSEA. The CDR3 is 15 residues long.